The 10 T cell receptor beta chains given below trace back to one sample, sequenced in a study of blood T cell repertoires in COVID-19 (dated by TCRdb to 2018 to 2021). The method was the immunoSEQ multiplex PCR assay. Here the immuneACCESS table is served through TCRdb, limited to in-frame sequences with V and J called. Missing clones are a known gap in these copies; in checked studies unresolved V genes cover under half, and the rest lacks a known reason. The sample table contains around 300,000 clones; only one count was recorded for 85% to 90% of them. Of the sample, 2.5% to 3.5% is held by the ten largest clones. The sample taken for sequencing was peripheral blood. Receptor source: a woman aged 25 to 39 with COVID-19, enrolled during active disease.

This chain connects TRBV18 to TRBJ1-1, with 10 bases aligning to TRBD1. V shed 2 bases and J 0 bases; nucleotides not matched to a gene: 12. This CDR3 contains 19 residues. CDR1 and CDR2 from the germline V gene are KGHSH and LQKENI. Written as DNA, the CDR3 is TGTGCCAGCTCACCATTTATGGGGACAGGGGATACCCTGAACACTGAAGCTTTCTTT. Its protein product is CASSPFMGTGDTLNTEAFF.

The chain is built from TRBV20-1 and TRBJ1-1, with 7 positions matching TRBD1. Germline V gene data show CDR1 as DFQATT and CDR2 as SNEGSKA (reference sequence). The CDR3 covers 13 residues. V trimming: 3 bases; J trimming: 5 bases; junction bases outside the gene matches: 6. DNA of the CDR3: TGCAGTGCTAGTCGGACAGGAGGGACTGAAGCTTTCTTT. Translated, it gives CSASRTGGTEAFF.

This clone is a singleton in its sample. The chain links TRBV28 to TRBJ1-5; TRBD1 matches 8 bases. The V and J ends lost 4 bases and 7 bases, in that order; junction bases with no gene match: 9. Germline V gene lookup returns CDR1 MDHEN and CDR2 SYDVKM. There are 15 residues in the CDR3. CDR3 amino acids: CASSSNQGARQPQHF. CDR3 bases: TGTGCCAGCAGTTCCAATCAGGGGGCCCGGCAGCCCCAGCATTTT.

The chain recombines TRBV18 with TRBJ2-2; 7 bases map to TRBD1. The CDR3 is 18 residues long. The V segment lost 6 bases and the J segment 0 bases; nucleotides outside the gene matches: 13. Germline V gene sequence: CDR1 KGHSH, CDR2 LQKENI. CDR3 sequence: CASSLMRPGQPNTGELFF. The CDR3 nucleotides read TGTGCCAGCTCTCTCATGCGACCGGGACAGCCGAACACCGGGGAGCTGTTTTTT.

V gene TRBV5-1 combines with J gene TRBJ2-1; 7 bases fit TRBD2. J was trimmed by 4 bases and V by 0 bases; bases with no gene match: 7. Germline V lookup: CDR1 SGHRS, CDR2 YFSETQ. The CDR3 is 16 amino acids. The CDR3 loop is CASSLGGLADYNEQFF. CDR3 in DNA: TGCGCCAGCAGCTTGGGAGGGCTAGCGGATTACAATGAGCAGTTCTTC.

The chain combines TRBV5-1 with TRBJ1-2; D is possibly TRBD1 (6 bases). This CDR3 has 15 residues. Trimming cost V 3 bases and J 4 bases, with 16 bases left between them. Germline V CDR1 and CDR2: SGHRS, YFSETQ. CDR3: CASSSGGGRAYGYTF. CDR3 nucleotides: TGCGCCAGCAGCTCCGGCGGGGGGCGAGCCTATGGCTACACCTTC.

This chain links TRBV11-2 with TRBJ2-3, with D uncertain. CDR3 length: 13 residues. Germline values: CDR1 SGHAT, CDR2 FQNNGV. V was pared by 1 base and J by 10 bases, with 12 bases between. The CDR3, as DNA: TGTGCCAGCAGCTTAGCGCCGGAGTTTGCGCAGTATTTT. It yields the protein CASSLAPEFAQYF.

The J gene is TRBJ2-3, the V gene TRBV5-1, with 7 bases aligning to TRBD2. V was pared by 0 bases and J by 3 bases, with 4 bases of the junction left unmatched. The CDR3 consists of 15 residues. CDR1 and CDR2 from the germline V gene are SGHRS and YFSETQ. This CDR3 is CASSLEERGTDTQYF. The CDR3 region has the DNA TGCGCCAGCAGCTTGGAGGAGCGGGGAACAGATACGCAGTATTTT. Drawing the rest from reference TRBV5-1 and TRBJ2-3, the complete variable domain is KAGVTQTPRYLIKTRGQQVTLSCSPISGHRSVSWYQQTPGQGLQFLFEYFSETQRNKGNFPGRFSGRQFSNSRSEMNVSTLELGDSALYLCASSLEERGTDTQYFGPGTRLTVL.

V is TRBV19 and J is TRBJ2-2, with TRBD2 matching 7 bases. J was trimmed by 5 bases and V by 4 bases; bases with no gene match: 10. The length of the CDR3 is 16 residues. In germline, CDR1 is LNHDA, CDR2 SQIVND (reference sequence). This CDR3 reads CASSNWRESRTGELFF. The CDR3 DNA sequence: TGTGCCAGTAGTAATTGGCGGGAGAGTCGAACCGGGGAGCTGTTTTTT.

V is TRBV5-1 and J is TRBJ2-3, with TRBD2 matching 14 bases. This CDR3 is built from 16 residues. Per germline, CDR1 SGHRS and CDR2 YFSETQ. Trimming removed 4 bases from V and 6 bases from J; junction bases left unmatched: 7. The CDR3 sequence is CASSRGLAGGEDTQYF. For the CDR3, the DNA is TGCGCCAGCAGCCGAGGACTAGCGGGAGGTGAGGATACGCAGTATTTT.